The sequence of this T cell receptor beta chain was determined in a study of T cells in localized non-small cell lung cancer. Generated by immunoSEQ multiplex PCR, the TCRdb table keeps only in-frame clones and is missing some. The table includes roughly 35,000 clones, approximately 94% detected once. This clonotype was sampled from a female donor at least 60 years old with stage I lung adenocarcinoma. The specimen comprised peripheral blood, sampled before any cancer treatment.

The CDR3 bases are TGTGCCAGCAGCGTAGGTCCTAGCCTAAACACCGGGGAGCTGTTTTTT. Encoded protein: CASSVGPSLNTGELFF. The chain combines TRBV9 with TRBJ2-2; perhaps TRBD2 as D (5 bases). The CDR3 sequence is 16 residues long. The ends were cut back, 0 bases at V and 2 bases at J, with 11 bases in the middle. Germline assignment: CDR1 SGDLS and CDR2 YYNGEE.